This TCR beta chain was found in a study of PD-1 blockade in mismatch repair-deficient tumors (TCRdb year 2017). Turning to the overall study: Between late 2013 and September 2016, the trial enrolled approximately 90 consecutive patients with roughly twelve types of mismatch repair-deficient cancer, all of whom had received prior treatment and were progressing. Tumor-associated T cell clones were tracked in the peripheral blood of patients responding to PD-1 blockade by deep sequencing of TCR CDR3 regions. The research as a whole found: Clones residing in the tumor, which were often undetectable in blood before treatment, expanded quickly after pembrolizumab and then contracted, generally before radiologic responses.

The library was made by the immunoSEQ multiplex PCR assay. TCRdb mirrors the immuneACCESS table, restricted to in-frame sequences. Some clones are absent from its copies; in checked studies, under half trace to an unresolved V gene, and the reason for the others is unknown. For this sample the table gives under 85,000 clones, of which 70% to 85% were detected only once. Together, the top ten hold approximately 5% of the sample. Mismatch repair deficiency in every enrolled patient was established by polymerase chain reaction or immunohistochemistry. Three patients who responded to pembrolizumab therapy underwent TCR sequencing. Pembrolizumab PD-1 blockade was prospectively tested in advanced mismatch repair-deficient cancers, regardless of tissue of origin, in the phase II trial. Peripheral blood T cell samples were serially collected before and at multiple times after PD-1 blockade was started. The timing of each blood sample was reported as weeks after the first dose of pembrolizumab.

Taken from cysteine to phenylalanine, the CDR3 has 16 residues. CDR3 DNA only is kept here, 48 bases in frame from base 1. For CDR1 and CDR2, the germline V gene lists SGHTA and FQGNSA. V sheds 1 base and J sheds 5 bases, leaving 18 bases between their ends. As for this clone: The specificity of this receptor is unknown. The input lacks base qualities; no much larger clone sits a single base away.

The chain was built from TRBV7-2 and TRBJ2-7; a tentative D call is TRBD1 (6 bases match). The source was peripheral blood, collected 2 weeks after starting pembrolizumab. This TCR derives from an adult with mismatch repair-deficient cancer. The CDR3 is CASSLVGTGLRHEQYF. Read as DNA, the sequence is TGTGCCAGCAGCTTAGTGGGTACAGGGCTGAGGCACGAGCAGTACTTC. When the CDR3 is completed using the reference TRBV7-2 and TRBJ2-7 genes on either side, the full variable domain is GAGVSQSPSNKVTEKGKDVELRCDPISGHTALYWYRQSLGQGLEFLIYFQGNSAPDKSGLPSDRFSAERTGGSVSTLTIQRTQQEDSAVYLCASSLVGTGLRHEQYFGPGTRLTVT.